Listed here are 17 T cell receptor beta chains from one sample, sequenced in a study of cytomegalovirus exposure and HLA in healthy donors. Sequencing was performed with immunoSEQ multiplex PCR; in TCRdb, only in-frame clones are kept and a portion is missing. The table records roughly 60,000 clones, 90% to 95% of them present only once. Specimen: PBMCs. The receptors come from a woman younger than 45 in good health and CMV-seronegative.

The V call is TRBV2, the J call TRBJ2-5; 7 bases agree with TRBD1. V lost 5 bases and J lost 5; bases outside the gene matches: 8. This CDR3 region has 14 residues. Germline CDR1 SNHLY, CDR2 FYNNEI. The CDR3 is CASSYGTVGETQYF. The CDR3 bases are TGTGCCAGCAGTTATGGGACAGTTGGGGAGACCCAGTACTTC.

This chain joins TRBV27 and TRBJ2-1; 15 nucleotides match TRBD2. Germline V gene data show CDR1 as MNHEY and CDR2 as SMNVEV (reference sequence). The CDR3 extends over 20 amino acids. V gave up 2 bases and J gave up 0 bases; unmatched junction bases: 8. The CDR3 reads CASSLRRTSGRGSSYNEQFF. In DNA, the CDR3 is TGTGCCAGCAGTTTAAGGCGGACTAGCGGGAGGGGGAGCTCCTACAATGAGCAGTTCTTC.

The chain combines TRBV11-2 with TRBJ2-7; the D gene is possibly TRBD1 (5 bases). V gave up 6 bases and J gave up 4 bases, with 16 bases separating them. In germline, CDR1 is SGHAT, CDR2 FQNNGV. CDR3 length: 14 amino acids. CDR3 DNA: TGTGCCAGCAGTCCCCTACAGGTACGATACGAGCAGTACTTC. This translates into CASSPLQVRYEQYF.

The chain has TRBV6-1 and TRBJ2-3; no definite D call. V was pared by 6 bases and J by 6 bases, with 16 bases between. The CDR3 sequence is 14 residues long. The germline V gene encodes CDR1 MNHNS and CDR2 SASEGT. Here the CDR3 reads CASRRLLSFDTQYF. DNA of the CDR3: TGTGCCAGCAGGCGTCTCCTATCCTTTGATACGCAGTATTTT.

In this sample, this clone turned up once. This chain joins TRBV2 and TRBJ2-7; TRBD1 aligns across 9 bases. V gave up 7 bases and J gave up 0 bases; unmatched junction bases: 7. The CDR3 extends over 15 amino acids. Per germline, CDR1 SNHLY and CDR2 FYNNEI. This CDR3 is CASKSQTGGSYEQYF. DNA for the CDR3: TGTGCCAGCAAGAGTCAGACAGGGGGCTCCTACGAGCAGTACTTC.

The rearrangement uses TRBV12-5 and TRBJ2-6; possibly TRBD1 for D (6 bases). Trimming took off 5 bases at V and 5 bases at J, with 22 bases between the two ends. The CDR3 has 18 residues. Per germline, CDR1 LGHNT and CDR2 FRNRAP. CDR3 sequence: CASGRTAAGQSRANVLTF. In nucleotides, the CDR3 is TGTGCTAGTGGTCGGACAGCTGCAGGACAAAGTCGGGCCAACGTCCTGACTTTC.

The V gene is TRBV5-6, the J gene TRBJ1-3; no definite D call. The germline gives CDR1 SGHDT, CDR2 YYEEEE. The V end lost 5 bases, the J end lost 3 bases, and 12 bases lay between the germline ends. The CDR3 loop spans 14 amino acids. The CDR3 DNA sequence: TGTGCCAGCAGGAGGAGGCAAAATGGAAACACCATATATTTT. The encoded protein is CASRRRQNGNTIYF.

This chain joins TRBV4-1 and TRBJ2-1; TRBD2 agrees at 8 bases. This CDR3 has 16 residues. CDR1 is MGHRA, CDR2 YSYEKL, per germline. V dropped 0 bases and J dropped 2; count of bases not matched to a gene: 3. The CDR3 reads CASSQDPSGPYNEQFF. The CDR3 coding sequence is TGCGCCAGCAGCCAAGATCCTAGCGGGCCCTACAATGAGCAGTTCTTC.

This clone was seen a few times. The chain has TRBV18 and TRBJ1-3, with TRBD1 as a possible D gene (5 bases). Germline CDR1 is KGHSH and CDR2 is LQKENI. The V end was cut by 5 bases, the J end by 0 bases, with 17 bases between. The length of the CDR3 is 17 residues. DNA for the CDR3: TGTGCCAGCTCAGCCGATCACACAGGTGACTCTGGAAACACCATATATTTT. Its protein is CASSADHTGDSGNTIYF.

This sequence joins TRBV19 and TRBJ2-2, with D tentatively TRBD1 (5 bases). This CDR3 region has 12 residues. The germline CDR1 and CDR2 sequences are LNHDA and SQIVND (reference sequence). The V end was cut by 7 bases, the J end by 5 bases, with 8 bases between. The CDR3 DNA is TGTGCCAGTACAGGGAAAACCGGGGAGCTGTTTTTT. Its translation is CASTGKTGELFF.

V gene TRBV28 combines with J gene TRBJ2-7; 9 bases are a match to TRBD2. The V and J ends lost 2 bases and 6 bases, in that order; junction bases with no gene match: 5. The CDR3 loop spans 14 amino acids. Germline CDR1 MDHEN, CDR2 SYDVKM. CDR3 in DNA: TGTGCCAGCAGTTTAAGTAGCGGGAGTGGCGAGCAGTACTTC. Protein product: CASSLSSGSGEQYF.

The chain combines TRBV5-1 with TRBJ2-1; unclear D gene. CDR1 SGHRS and CDR2 YFSETQ come from the germline V gene. This CDR3 is 11 amino acids long. Between the trimmed V and J ends, which lost 3 bases and 4 bases, there was a span of 2 bases. In nucleotides, the CDR3 is TGCGCCAGCAGCTCGTACAATGAGCAGTTCTTC. The encoded protein is CASSSYNEQFF.

In DNA form, the CDR3 reads TGTGCCAGCAGTCCTTTCTACGAGCAGTACTTC. Amino acid sequence: CASSPFYEQYF. The chain has TRBV2 and TRBJ2-7, with unresolved D. The germline V and J ends were trimmed by 5 bases and 3 bases, with 5 bases remaining between them. Per germline, CDR1 SNHLY and CDR2 FYNNEI. This CDR3 is built from 11 residues. Filled out from reference TRBV2 and TRBJ2-7, the complete variable domain reads EPEVTQTPSHQVTQMGQEVILRCVPISNHLYFYWYRQILGQKVEFLVSFYNNEISEKSEIFDDQFSVERPDGSNFTLKIRSTKLEDSAMYFCASSPFYEQYFGPGTRLTVT.

The chain employs TRBV6-5 and TRBJ2-7, with D maybe TRBD1 (6 bases). V was trimmed by 6 bases and J by 3 bases, leaving 12 bases between them. CDR1 MNHEY and CDR2 SVGAGI come from the germline V gene. The CDR3 covers 13 residues. The CDR3 region is CASSPRGGYEQYF. In DNA, the CDR3 is TGTGCCAGCAGCCCACGAGGGGGCTACGAGCAGTACTTC.

This chain joins TRBV6-5 and TRBJ1-5, with 7 bases that match TRBD1. Germline CDR1 reads MNHEY; CDR2 reads SVGAGI. This CDR3 is 14 amino acids long. V was pared by 6 bases and J by 6 bases, with 8 bases of the junction left unmatched. The CDR3 is CASRDRALGQPQHF. CDR3 nucleotide sequence: TGTGCCAGCAGAGACAGGGCCCTCGGTCAGCCCCAGCATTTT.

The chain links TRBV28 to TRBJ2-1; 9 bases map to TRBD2. Per germline, CDR1 MDHEN and CDR2 SYDVKM. The CDR3 is 15 residues long. The V segment lost 6 bases and the J segment 6 bases; nucleotides outside the gene matches: 9. The CDR3 DNA follows: TGTGCCAGCAGCTTTAAGCGGGAGGTCGTCAATGAGCAGTTCTTC. It is translated as CASSFKREVVNEQFF.

The rearrangement uses TRBV27 and TRBJ1-2; 9 bases are a match to TRBD1. The trim removed 6 bases at V and 2 bases at J, leaving 10 bases unmatched. The CDR3 runs 16 residues. Germline loops: CDR1 MNHEY, CDR2 SMNVEV (reference sequence). The CDR3 nucleotides read TGTGCCAGCAGCCACCTTGGCGGGACAGGGAACTATGGCTACACCTTC. Residues: CASSHLGGTGNYGYTF.